The clone carrying this T cell receptor beta chain has just one count. Repertoires were generated with immunoSEQ multiplex PCR, while TCRdb's copy carries only in-frame clones and drops some. Of around 190,000 clones in the sample, around 83% were seen once. This sample is part of a study of blood T cell repertoires in COVID-19. As for the study in general: Samples came from the United States, Italy and Spain, spanning acute and convalescent COVID-19. T cells, B-cell-depleted T cells, or PBMCs supplied cDNA or gDNA.

Followed over time, Seattle patients had been enrolled while infection was active. Between the trimmed V and J ends, which lost 2 bases and 8 bases, there was a span of 19 bases. CDR1 and CDR2 (germline): MNHEY, SVGEGT. The CDR3 runs to 16 residues. The V call is TRBV6-2 or TRBV6-3, the J call TRBJ2-1, with D possibly being TRBD2 (5 bases). The sequence was collected from a woman in her seventies with COVID-19, enrolled during active disease. The sequenced material came from peripheral blood. The CDR3 DNA reads TGTGCCAGCAGTTACCCGTCGGGAAAGTTTTCCGATGAGCAGTTCTTC. It translates to CASSYPSGKFSDEQFF.